Sequencing of this T cell receptor beta chain was carried out in a study of cytomegalovirus exposure and HLA in healthy donors. Study as a whole: Of 350 to 400 genotyped donors, 81% grouped in the Caucasian-associated ancestry cluster. Study conclusions and caveats: Altogether, 164 TCR beta chains were recorded as cytomegalovirus-associated. Later analysis revealed greater clonal expansion in HLA-associated TCR beta chains than in equally common others. The authors later found TCR association rates varying by HLA locus, with DRB1 most and HLA-C fewest.

In the PCR, 60 Vbeta and 13 Jbeta primers were used. Using immunoSEQ multiplex PCR, the repertoire was profiled, and TCRdb retains in-frame clones only, with some absent. The profile shows about 140,000 clones, about 80% of them singletons. About this clone itself: Its matching antigen is unknown.

In germline, CDR1 is SGDLS, CDR2 YYNGEE. The CDR3 contains 15 residues. Trimming removed 4 bases from V and 6 bases from J, with 17 bases in between. This chain joins TRBV9 and TRBJ2-1, with a tentative D call TRBD2 (6 bases). The clonotype was recovered from a female donor in good health and CMV-seronegative. Material for sequencing was PBMCs. CDR3 sequence (DNA): TGTGCCAGCAGCCCGGCCGGGACTGTCGGCAATGAGCAGTTCTTC. Translated: CASSPAGTVGNEQFF.